The next 5 T cell receptor beta chains were all read from a single sample in a study of blood T cell repertoires in COVID-19. This table comes from immunoSEQ multiplex PCR, and its TCRdb copy is limited to in-frame clones, with some not included. The table includes over 150,000 clones, roughly 88% detected once. The source material was peripheral blood. Receptor source: a man aged 18-30 years with acute or convalescent COVID-19.

The V and J genes are TRBV14 and TRBJ2-1; 9 bases are a match to TRBD2. The trim removed 0 bases at V and 7 bases at J, leaving 19 bases unmatched. The CDR3 is made up of 20 amino acids. Per germline, CDR1 SGHDN and CDR2 FVKESK. CDR3 sequence reads: CASSQDLAGLHGILRNEQFF. Written as DNA, the CDR3 is TGTGCCAGCAGCCAAGACCTAGCGGGGCTTCATGGGATCCTCCGGAATGAGCAGTTCTTC.

The chain is built from TRBV5-6 and TRBJ2-1; 7 nucleotides match TRBD2. Per germline, CDR1 SGHDT and CDR2 YYEEEE. Germline trimming cut 2 bases from V and 0 bases from J; bases unmatched to any gene: 5. The CDR3 has 16 residues. CDR3 amino acids: CASSFPSGYSYNEQFF. CDR3 DNA: TGTGCCAGCAGCTTCCCTAGCGGCTACTCCTACAATGAGCAGTTCTTC.

The J gene is TRBJ1-5, the V gene TRBV19; D might be TRBD1 (5 bases). V lost 3 bases and J lost 0, with 9 bases in between. CDR1 is LNHDA and CDR2 is SQIVND in the germline V gene (reference sequence). This CDR3 is 15 amino acids long. The CDR3 DNA follows: TGTGCCAGTAGTATTGTTGACAGTAGCAATCAGCCCCAGCATTTT. Encoded protein: CASSIVDSSNQPQHF. Full variable domain (outside the CDR3, taken from reference TRBV19 and TRBJ1-5): DGGITQSPKYLFRKEGQNVTLSCEQNLNHDAMYWYRQDPGQGLRLIYYSQIVNDFQKGDIAEGYSVSREKKESFPLTVTSAQKNPTAFYLCASSIVDSSNQPQHFGDGTRLSIL.

The rearrangement links TRBV11-3 to TRBJ2-1; TRBD2 matches 13 bases. J lost 6 bases, V lost 0 bases, and 5 bases had no gene match. This CDR3 is built from 17 residues. Germline V gene sequence: CDR1 SGHNT, CDR2 YENEEA. CDR3 bases: TGTGCCAGCAGCTTAGATCGTTGGACTAGCGGGAGCAATGAGCAGTTCTTC. This gives the protein CASSLDRWTSGSNEQFF. The whole variable domain, remainder taken from reference TRBV11-3 and TRBJ2-1, is EAGVVQSPRYKIIEKKQPVAFWCNPISGHNTLYWYLQNLGQGPELLIRYENEEAVDDSQLPKDRFSAERLKGVDSTLKIQPAELGDSAVYLCASSLDRWTSGSNEQFFGPGTRLTVL.

The chain is built from TRBV5-4 and TRBJ1-2; D is perhaps TRBD1 (6 bases). This CDR3 contains 14 residues. CDR1 is SGHNT, CDR2 YYREEE, per germline (reference sequence). V shed 0 bases and J shed 6 bases, with 12 bases lying between them. The CDR3 DNA follows: TGTGCCAGCAGCTTGGCTCAGGGGCAAGATGGCTACACCTTC. Translated, it gives CASSLAQGQDGYTF. The variable domain in full, completed from reference TRBV5-4 and TRBJ1-2, reads ETGVTQSPTHLIKTRGQQVTLRCSSQSGHNTVSWYQQALGQGPQFIFQYYREEENGRGNFPPRFSGLQFPNYSSELNVNALELDDSALYLCASSLAQGQDGYTFGSGTRLTVV.